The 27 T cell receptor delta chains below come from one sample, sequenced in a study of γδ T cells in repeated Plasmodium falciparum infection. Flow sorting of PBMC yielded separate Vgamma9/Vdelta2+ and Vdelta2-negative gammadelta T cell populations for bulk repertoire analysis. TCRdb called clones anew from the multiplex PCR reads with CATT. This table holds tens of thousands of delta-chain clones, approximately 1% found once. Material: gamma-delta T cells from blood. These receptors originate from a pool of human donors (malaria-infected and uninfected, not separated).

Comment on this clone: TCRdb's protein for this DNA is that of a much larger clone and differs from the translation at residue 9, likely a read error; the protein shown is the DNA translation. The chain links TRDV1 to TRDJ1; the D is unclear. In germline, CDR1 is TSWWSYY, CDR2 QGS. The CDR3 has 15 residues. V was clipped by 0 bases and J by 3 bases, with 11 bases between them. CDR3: CALGELGALADKLIF. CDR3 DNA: TGTGCTCTTGGGGAACTCGGGGCCCTCGCCGATAAACTCATCTTT.

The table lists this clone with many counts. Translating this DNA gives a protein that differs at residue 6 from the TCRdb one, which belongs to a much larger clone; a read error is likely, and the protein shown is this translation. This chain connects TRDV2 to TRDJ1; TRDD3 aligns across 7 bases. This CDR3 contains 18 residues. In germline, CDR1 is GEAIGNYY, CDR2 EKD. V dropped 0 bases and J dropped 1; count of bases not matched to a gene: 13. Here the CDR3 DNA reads TGTGCCTGTGACACCGAACTGGGGAAGGGTCTGGGCACCGATAAACTCATCTTT. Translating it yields CACDTELGKGLGTDKLIF.

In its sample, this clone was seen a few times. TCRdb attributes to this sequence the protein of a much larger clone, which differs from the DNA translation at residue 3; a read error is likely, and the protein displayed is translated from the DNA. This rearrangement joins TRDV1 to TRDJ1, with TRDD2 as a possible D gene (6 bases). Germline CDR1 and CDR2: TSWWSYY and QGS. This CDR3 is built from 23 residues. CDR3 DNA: TGTGCTCGTGGGGAAAGGAGGATCCTACGTTTACGGGAGTACGACGGGTACACCGATAAACTCATCTTT. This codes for CARGERRILRLREYDGYTDKLIF.

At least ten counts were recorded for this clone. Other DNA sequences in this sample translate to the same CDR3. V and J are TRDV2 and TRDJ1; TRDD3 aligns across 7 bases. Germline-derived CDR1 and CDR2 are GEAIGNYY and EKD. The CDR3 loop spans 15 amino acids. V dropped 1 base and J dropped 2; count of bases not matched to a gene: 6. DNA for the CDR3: TGTGCCTGTGACACTCTGGGGGTTGAGACCGATAAACTCATCTTT. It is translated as CACDTLGVETDKLIF.

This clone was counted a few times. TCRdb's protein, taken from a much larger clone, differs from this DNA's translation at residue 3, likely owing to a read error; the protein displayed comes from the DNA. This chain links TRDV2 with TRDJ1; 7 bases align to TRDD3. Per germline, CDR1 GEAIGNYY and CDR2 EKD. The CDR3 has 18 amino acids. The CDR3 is CARDALHGEGYRGDKLIF. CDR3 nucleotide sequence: TGTGCCCGTGACGCACTACACGGGGAGGGATACCGCGGCGATAAACTCATCTTT.

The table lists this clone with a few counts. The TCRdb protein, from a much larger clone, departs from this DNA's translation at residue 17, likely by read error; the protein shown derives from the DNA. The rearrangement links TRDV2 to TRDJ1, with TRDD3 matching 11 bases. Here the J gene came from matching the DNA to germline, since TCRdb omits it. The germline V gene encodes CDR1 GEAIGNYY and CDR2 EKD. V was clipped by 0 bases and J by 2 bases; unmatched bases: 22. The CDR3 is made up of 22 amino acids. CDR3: CACDTIEAGGYRPRSPTDKLIF. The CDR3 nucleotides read TGTGCCTGTGACACCATCGAGGCTGGGGGATACCGCCCTAGGTCCCCTACCGATAAACTCATCTTT.

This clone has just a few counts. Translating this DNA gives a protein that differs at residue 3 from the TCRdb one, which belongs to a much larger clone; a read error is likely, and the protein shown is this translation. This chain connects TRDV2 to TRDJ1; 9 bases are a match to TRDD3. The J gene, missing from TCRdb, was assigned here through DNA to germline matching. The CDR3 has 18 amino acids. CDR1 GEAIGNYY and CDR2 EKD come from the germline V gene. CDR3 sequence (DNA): TGTGCCTATGACACCCTCGGGGATACGCTTCCCGTCGCCGATAAACTCATCTTT. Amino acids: CAYDTLGDTLPVADKLIF.

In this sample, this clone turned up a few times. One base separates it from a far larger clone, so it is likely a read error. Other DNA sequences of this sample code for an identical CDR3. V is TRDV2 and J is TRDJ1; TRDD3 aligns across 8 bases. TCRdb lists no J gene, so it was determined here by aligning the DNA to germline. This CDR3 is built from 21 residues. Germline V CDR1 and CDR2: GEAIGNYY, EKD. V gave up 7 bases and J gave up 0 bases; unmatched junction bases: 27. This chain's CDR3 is CACARVGTGMVLGEYTDKLIF. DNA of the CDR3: TGTGCCTGCGCCAGGGTCGGGACTGGTATGGTTCTGGGGGAGTACACCGATAAACTCATCTTT.

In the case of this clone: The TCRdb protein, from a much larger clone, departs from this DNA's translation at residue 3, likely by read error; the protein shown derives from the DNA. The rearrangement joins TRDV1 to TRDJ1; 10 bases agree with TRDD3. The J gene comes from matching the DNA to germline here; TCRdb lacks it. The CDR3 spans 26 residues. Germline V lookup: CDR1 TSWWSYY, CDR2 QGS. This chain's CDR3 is CAPGERHIPSSWVLGDQPAFTDKLIF. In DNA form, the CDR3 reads TGTGCTCCTGGGGAGCGCCACATTCCTTCCTCTTGGGTACTGGGGGATCAGCCCGCTTTCACCGATAAACTCATCTTT.

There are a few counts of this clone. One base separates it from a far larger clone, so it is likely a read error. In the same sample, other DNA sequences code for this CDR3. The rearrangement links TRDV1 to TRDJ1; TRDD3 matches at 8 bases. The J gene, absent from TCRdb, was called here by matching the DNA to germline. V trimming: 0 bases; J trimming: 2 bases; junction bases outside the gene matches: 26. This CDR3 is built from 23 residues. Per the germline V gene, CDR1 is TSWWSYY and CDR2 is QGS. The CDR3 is CALGELALPNFQFGIRVTDKLIF. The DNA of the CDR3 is TGTGCTCTTGGGGAACTAGCCCTACCCAACTTCCAGTTCGGGATACGCGTAACCGATAAACTCATCTTT.

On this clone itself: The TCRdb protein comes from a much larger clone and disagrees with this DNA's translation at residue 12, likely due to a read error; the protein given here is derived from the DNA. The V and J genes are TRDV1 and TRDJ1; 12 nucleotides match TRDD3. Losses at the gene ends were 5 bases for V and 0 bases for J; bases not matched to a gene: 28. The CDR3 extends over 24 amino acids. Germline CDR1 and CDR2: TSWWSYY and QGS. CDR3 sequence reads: CALGPPPPSSTYYWGIHYTDKLIF. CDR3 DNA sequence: TGTGCTCTTGGGCCACCCCCTCCTTCCTCCACCTACTACTGGGGGATACACTACACCGATAAACTCATCTTT.

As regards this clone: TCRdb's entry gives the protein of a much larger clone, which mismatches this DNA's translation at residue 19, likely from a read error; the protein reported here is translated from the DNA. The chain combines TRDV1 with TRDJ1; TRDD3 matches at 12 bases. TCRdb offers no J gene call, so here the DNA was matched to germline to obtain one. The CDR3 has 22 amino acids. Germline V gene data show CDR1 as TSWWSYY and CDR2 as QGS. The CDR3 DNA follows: TGTGCTCTTGGGGAACGGAGGGAGACTGGGGGATACCAAGGGTCGTACACCGATAGACTCATCTTT. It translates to CALGERRETGGYQGSYTDRLIF.

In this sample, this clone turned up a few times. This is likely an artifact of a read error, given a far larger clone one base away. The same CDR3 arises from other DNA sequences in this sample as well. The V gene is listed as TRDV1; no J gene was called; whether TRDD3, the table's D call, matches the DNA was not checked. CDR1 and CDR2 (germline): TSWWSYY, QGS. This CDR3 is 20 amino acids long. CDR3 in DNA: TGTGCTCTTGGGGCCCCCTCTCGGACTGGGGGATACGCAGCCACCGATAAGCTCATCTTT. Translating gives CALGAPSRTGGYAATDKLIF.

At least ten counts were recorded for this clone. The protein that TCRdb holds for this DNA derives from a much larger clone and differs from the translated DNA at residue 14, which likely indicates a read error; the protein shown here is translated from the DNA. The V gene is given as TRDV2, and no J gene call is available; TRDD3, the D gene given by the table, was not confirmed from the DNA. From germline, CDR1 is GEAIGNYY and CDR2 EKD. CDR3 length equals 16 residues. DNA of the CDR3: TGTGCCTGTGACACCAACCTAGGGGATACGGCCGATAAACCCATCTTT. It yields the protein CACDTNLGDTADKPIF.

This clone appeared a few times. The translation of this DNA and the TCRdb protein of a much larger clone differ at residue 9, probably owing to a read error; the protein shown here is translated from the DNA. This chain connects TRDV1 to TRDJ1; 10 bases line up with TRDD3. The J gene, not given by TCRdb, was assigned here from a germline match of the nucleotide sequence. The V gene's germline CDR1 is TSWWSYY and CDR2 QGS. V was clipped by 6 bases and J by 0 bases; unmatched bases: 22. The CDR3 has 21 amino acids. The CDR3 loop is CALGKRSNRGIRGGYTDKLIF. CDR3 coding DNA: TGTGCTCTTGGCAAACGGTCCAACCGGGGGATACGAGGGGGGTACACCGATAAACTCATCTTT.

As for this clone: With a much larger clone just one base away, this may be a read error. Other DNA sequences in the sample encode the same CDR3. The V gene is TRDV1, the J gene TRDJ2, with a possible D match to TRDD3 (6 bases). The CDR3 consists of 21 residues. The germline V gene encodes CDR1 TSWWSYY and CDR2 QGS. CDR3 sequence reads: CALGELVFGDLVWLLTAQLFF. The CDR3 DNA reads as TGTGCCCTTGGGGAATTAGTGTTCGGGGATCTGGTATGGCTTTTGACAGCACAACTCTTCTTT.

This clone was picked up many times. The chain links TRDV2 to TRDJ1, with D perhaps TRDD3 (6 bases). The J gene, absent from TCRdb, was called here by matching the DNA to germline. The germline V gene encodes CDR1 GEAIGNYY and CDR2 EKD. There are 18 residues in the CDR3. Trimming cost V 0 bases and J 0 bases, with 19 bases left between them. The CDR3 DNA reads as TGTGCCTGTGACACCTTGGATCGGGGGAGGCCTTACACCGATAAACTCATCTTT. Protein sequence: CACDTLDRGRPYTDKLIF.

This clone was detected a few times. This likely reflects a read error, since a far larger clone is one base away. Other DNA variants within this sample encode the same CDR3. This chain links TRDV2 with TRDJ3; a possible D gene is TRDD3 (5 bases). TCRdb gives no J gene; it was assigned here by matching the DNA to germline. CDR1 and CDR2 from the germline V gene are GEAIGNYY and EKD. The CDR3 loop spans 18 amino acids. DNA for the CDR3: TGTGCCTGTGACAGAATGGGTGAAAGCTCCTGGGACACCCGGCAGATGTTTTTC. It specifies CACDRMGESSWDTRQMFF.

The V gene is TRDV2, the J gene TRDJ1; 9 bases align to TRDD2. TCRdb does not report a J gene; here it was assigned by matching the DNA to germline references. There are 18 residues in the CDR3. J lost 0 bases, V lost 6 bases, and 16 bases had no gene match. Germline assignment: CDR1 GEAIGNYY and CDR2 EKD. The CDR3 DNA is TGTGCCTGTTCCTTCCTACGTACTCGGGGATCGGACACCGATAAACTCATCTTT. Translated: CACSFLRTRGSDTDKLIF.

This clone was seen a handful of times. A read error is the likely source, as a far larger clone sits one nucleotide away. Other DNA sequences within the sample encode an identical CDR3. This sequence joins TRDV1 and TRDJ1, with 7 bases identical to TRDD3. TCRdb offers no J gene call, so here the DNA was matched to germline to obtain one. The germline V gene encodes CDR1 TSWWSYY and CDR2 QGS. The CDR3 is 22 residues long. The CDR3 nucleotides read TGCGCTCTTGGGGAAACCGGCTTCCCACCGACTAGGGGGATTTCGTACACCGATAAACTCATCTTT. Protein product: CALGETGFPPTRGISYTDKLIF.

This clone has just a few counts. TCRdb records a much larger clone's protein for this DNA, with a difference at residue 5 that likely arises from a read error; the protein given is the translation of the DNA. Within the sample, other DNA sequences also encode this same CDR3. In DNA, the CDR3 is TGTGCCTGTGACTCCATTCAAGGTCTAGGGACCGATAAACTCATCTTT. This codes for CACDSIQGLGTDKLIF. The rearrangement joins TRDV2 to TRDJ1; D not resolved. The J gene comes from matching the DNA to germline here; TCRdb lacks it. The germline gives CDR1 GEAIGNYY, CDR2 EKD. Trimming removed 3 bases from V and 2 bases from J, with 18 bases in between. The CDR3 covers 16 residues.

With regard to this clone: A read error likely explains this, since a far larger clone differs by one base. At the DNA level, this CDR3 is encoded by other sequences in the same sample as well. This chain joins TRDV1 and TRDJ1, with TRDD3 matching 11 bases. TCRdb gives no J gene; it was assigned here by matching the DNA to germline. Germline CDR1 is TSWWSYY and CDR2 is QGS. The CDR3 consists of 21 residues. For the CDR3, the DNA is TGTGCCCTTGGGGAATACCGTCCGAACTATGGGGGATACGAGGGGTTCGATAAACTCATCTTT. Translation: CALGEYRPNYGGYEGFDKLIF.

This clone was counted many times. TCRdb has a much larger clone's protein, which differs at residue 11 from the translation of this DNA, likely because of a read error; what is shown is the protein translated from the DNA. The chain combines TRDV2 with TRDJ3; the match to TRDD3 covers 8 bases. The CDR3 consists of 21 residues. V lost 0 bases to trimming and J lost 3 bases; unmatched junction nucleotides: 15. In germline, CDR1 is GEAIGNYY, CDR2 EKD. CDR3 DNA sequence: TGTGCCTGTGACACCGGGGGACTACTGGGGGGTACTGGCTGGGACACCCGACAGATGTTTTTC. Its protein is CACDTGGLLGGTGWDTRQMFF.

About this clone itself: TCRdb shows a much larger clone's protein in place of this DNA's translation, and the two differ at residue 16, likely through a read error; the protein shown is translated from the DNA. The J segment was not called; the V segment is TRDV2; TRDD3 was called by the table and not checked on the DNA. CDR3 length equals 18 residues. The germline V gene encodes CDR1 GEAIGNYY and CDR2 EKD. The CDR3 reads CACDTGGFSSWDTRQVFF. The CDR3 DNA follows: TGTGCCTGTGACACTGGGGGTTTCAGCTCCTGGGACACCCGACAGGTGTTTTTC.

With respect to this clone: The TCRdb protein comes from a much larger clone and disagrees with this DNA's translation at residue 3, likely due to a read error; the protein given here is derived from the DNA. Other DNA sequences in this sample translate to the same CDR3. Here the CDR3 DNA reads TGTGCTCCTGGGGAAATCCGGTACTGGGGGATACGGCCGACCGATAAACTCATCTTC. Translated, it gives CAPGEIRYWGIRPTDKLIF. V and J are TRDV1 and TRDJ1, with 13 bases identical to TRDD3. CDR1 is TSWWSYY and CDR2 is QGS in the germline V gene. The CDR3 sequence is 19 residues long.

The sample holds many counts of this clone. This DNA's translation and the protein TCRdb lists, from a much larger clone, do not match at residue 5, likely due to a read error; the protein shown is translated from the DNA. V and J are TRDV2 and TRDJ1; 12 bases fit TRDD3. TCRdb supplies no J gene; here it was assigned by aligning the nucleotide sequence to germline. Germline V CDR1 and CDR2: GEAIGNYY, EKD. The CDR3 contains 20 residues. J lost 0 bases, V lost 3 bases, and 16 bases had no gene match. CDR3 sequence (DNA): TGTGCCTGTGACCCCGTCAATGACTGGGGGATACCTAACTACACCGATAAACTCATCTTT. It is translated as CACDPVNDWGIPNYTDKLIF.

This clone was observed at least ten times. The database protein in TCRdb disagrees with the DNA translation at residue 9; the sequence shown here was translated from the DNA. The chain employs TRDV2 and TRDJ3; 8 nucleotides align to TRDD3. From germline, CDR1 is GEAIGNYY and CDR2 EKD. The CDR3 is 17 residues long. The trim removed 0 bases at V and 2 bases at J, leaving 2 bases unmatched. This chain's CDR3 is CACDTVLGAWDTRQMFF. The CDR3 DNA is TGTGCCTGTGACACCGTACTGGGGGCCTGGGACACCCGACAGATGTTTTTC.